The TCR beta chain described here comes from a study of blood T cells in healthy people across ages. This clonotype was counted a single time. Its target is not known. At one end the junction does not follow the germline gene, possibly because of a read error. CDR1 and CDR2 (germline): SGHAT, FQNNGV. The CDR3 contains 13 residues. Study conclusions and caveats: More naive CD4+ cells and higher diversity marked long-lived donors relative to aged donors.

A second PCR of roughly 7 to 11 cycles used a sample-barcoded 5' primer and a J-beta primer mix. TCRdb used MiXCR to reprocess the 5' RACE reads, holding one entry per CDR3 protein. This sample yields over a million distinct CDR3 sequences, of which under 45% are seen a single time; 18% belongs to the top ten. The chain carries TRBV11-2 and TRBJ2-7; D unclear. Sequences were obtained from blood. The receptor was derived from a woman between 55 and 75 years old in good health. This CDR3 is CASSVELTYEQYF. The CDR3 DNA follows: TGTGCCAGCAGCGTAGAACTGACCTACGAGCAGTACTTC.